This entry lists 5 T cell receptor beta chains sequenced from one sample in a study of T cell repertoires in cytomegalovirus infection. MiXCR, applied by TCRdb to the reads, yields one record per CDR3 protein. Of 350,000 to 400,000 distinct CDR3 sequences in the sample, about 35% were seen once. For these receptors, no antigen is known. This specimen consisted of cultured PBMCs, obtained from culture after CMV antigen stimulation. The source of these receptors is a human donor in good health (CMV status not recorded). Some clones in this sample may be carry-over from other donors' samples.

This clonotype was recorded a few times. This chain links TRBV30 with TRBJ1-5; D unresolved. V was shortened by 1 base and J by 15 bases, with 16 bases between the two germline ends. This CDR3 has 12 residues. CDR1 GTSNPN and CDR2 SVGIG come from the germline V gene (reference sequence). CDR3 nucleotides: TGTGCCTGGAGTGGCGGGCCCTTAGCTACGCATTTT. Amino acid sequence: CAWSGGPLATHF.

This clonotype has just a few counts. This chain joins TRBV29-1 and TRBJ2-1; D unresolved. Per germline, CDR1 SQVTM and CDR2 ANQGSEA. The CDR3 spans 12 residues. V was shortened by 4 bases and J by 5 bases, with 9 bases between the two germline ends. CDR3 sequence (DNA): TGCAGCGTTGTCCATAGGCACAATGAGCAGTTCTTC. It yields the protein CSVVHRHNEQFF.

The chain recombines TRBV6-2 or TRBV6-3 with TRBJ1-5; no reliable D call. The CDR3 length is 14 residues. V dropped 5 bases and J dropped 4 bases, with 12 bases sitting between them. Germline lookup yields CDR1 MNHEY and CDR2 SVGEGT. The DNA for the CDR3 is TGTGCCAGCAGTCCGACCCAGCTAAATCAGCCCCAGCATTTT. It is translated as CASSPTQLNQPQHF.

This clonotype occurred once. The chain links TRBV5-4 to TRBJ1-4; D may be TRBD1 (6 bases). The CDR3 has 16 residues. Trimming shortened V by 2 bases and J by 5 bases, and 16 bases separated the two germline ends. CDR1 is SGHNT and CDR2 is YYREEE in the germline V gene (reference sequence). The CDR3 protein is CASSLKQGGLNEKLFF. The DNA for the CDR3 is TGTGCCAGCAGCTTAAAACAGGGCGGACTAAATGAAAAACTGTTTTTT.

The CDR3 nucleotides are TGTGCCAGCAGTTTAGCAGGATATAGCAATCAGCCCCAGCATTTT. Translating it yields CASSLAGYSNQPQHF. The genes are TRBV27 and TRBJ1-5, with D unclear. CDR3 length: 15 amino acids. Germline lookup yields CDR1 MNHEY and CDR2 SMNVEV (reference sequence). V lost 2 bases to trimming and J lost 0 bases, with 8 bases between them.